These T cell receptor beta chains were read from a single sample in a study of T cell changes during pregnancy in multiple sclerosis. The table came from immunoSEQ multiplex PCR; TCRdb's copy has only in-frame clones and leaves some out. The sample lists roughly 30,000 clones, about 89% occurring once. The specimen comprised CD4+ T cells from peripheral blood mononuclear cells, sampled in the first trimester of pregnancy. These receptors all come from a female donor in good health, enrolled as a control in a pregnancy study. Each CDR3 is given with its conserved first and last residue. D genes are given only for firm matches. Size values are once, few and many counts, or a class for expanded clones, and some rows have none.

cdr3_nt	cdr3_aa	v_call	j_call	clone_size	d_call
TGTGCCAGCAGTTTTGAAGCCCCACAGCCCCAGCATTTT	CASSFEAPQPQHF	TRBV28	TRBJ1-5	-	-
TGTGCCAGCAGTGTCCATTCCTACGAGCAGTACTTC	CASSVHSYEQYF	TRBV2	TRBJ2-7	-	-
TGTGCCAGAAGCTCACAGGGCCCTAGCTCCTACGAGCAGTACTTC	CARSSQGPSSYEQYF	TRBV5-3	TRBJ2-7	-	-
TGTGCCAGCAGTGAAGGGAGGATATATAAGGATACGCAGTATTTT	CASSEGRIYKDTQYF	TRBV6-1	TRBJ2-3	-	-
TGTGCCAGCAGCTTAGCGGGAGGGAAACGCTACGAGCAGTACTTC	CASSLAGGKRYEQYF	TRBV28	TRBJ2-7	-	TRBD2
TGTGCCAGCAGCTCCCCCCCCTCTAGCGGCTACGAGCAGTACTTC	CASSSPPSSGYEQYF	TRBV7-2	TRBJ2-7	once	TRBD2
TGTGCCAGCAGTTACTCTGGGACTAGCGGAGATGAGCAGTTCTTC	CASSYSGTSGDEQFF	TRBV6-5	TRBJ2-1	-	TRBD2
TGTGCCACCGAATTAGGGGTGTTGAACACTGAAGCTTTCTTT	CATELGVLNTEAFF	TRBV2	TRBJ1-1	-	-
TGCGCCAGCAGTGTTGGGGGGACCACTGAAGCTTTCTTT	CASSVGGTTEAFF	TRBV5-1	TRBJ1-1	few	-
TGTGCCAGCAGCCTAACGTCGGGTAGCGGGAGGGCCCGGAATGAGCAGTTCTTC	CASSLTSGSGRARNEQFF	TRBV7-2	TRBJ2-1	-	TRBD2
TGTGCCAGTAAGGAAGATAGCGGGATTTACAATGAGCAGTTCTTC	CASKEDSGIYNEQFF	TRBV19	TRBJ2-1	once	TRBD2
TGTGCCAGCAGCACGGGGACAGCCTATGGCTACACCTTC	CASSTGTAYGYTF	TRBV5-6	TRBJ1-2	-	TRBD1
TGTGCCAGCAGCCCCAGGGCGATTGGCGATGAGCAGTTCTTC	CASSPRAIGDEQFF	TRBV11-2	TRBJ2-1	-	-
TGTGCCAGCAGCACTGGTGTCCTAGCGGGAGGGGCCGGGGAGCTGTTTTTT	CASSTGVLAGGAGELFF	TRBV5-4	TRBJ2-2	-	TRBD2
TGCGCCAGCGCTCTTGACAGGGACTCTCCCGGGGAGCTGTTTTTT	CASALDRDSPGELFF	TRBV5-1	TRBJ2-2	-	-